This TCR beta chain was documented in a study of blood T cell repertoires in COVID-19. This clone was detected a few times. The assay was immunoSEQ multiplex PCR, and TCRdb's table has in-frame clones only and misses some. The data contain about 160,000 clones, over 80% of them singletons. The V gene's germline CDR1 is KGHDR and CDR2 SFDVKD. This CDR3 spans 16 amino acids. V trimming: 4 bases; J trimming: 0 bases; junction bases outside the gene matches: 6. The receptor comes from a woman in her sixties or seventies with acute or convalescent COVID-19. J is TRBJ2-3 and V is TRBV24-1; 7 bases fit TRBD1. The sample was peripheral blood. The CDR3 DNA reads as TGTGCCACCAGTGAGTATCGGACAGGAAGCACAGATACGCAGTATTTT. Protein sequence: CATSEYRTGSTDTQYF.